This passage covers 27 T cell receptor beta chains from one sample sequenced in a study of T cells in Graves' hyperthyroidism and ophthalmopathy. Using RNA transcripts as the source, TCR beta CDR3 regions were amplified. The HTBI primer set drove a first-round RT-PCR of the TCR CDR3. TCRdb re-called the multiplex PCR reads through MiXCR, storing one row per CDR3 protein. There are about 350,000 distinct CDR3 sequences in the sample; 14% occur only once, and 20% to 25% lies in the top ten. The sample taken for sequencing was blood. These receptors were obtained from a woman between 25 and 40 years old with Graves' hyperthyroidism.

Many counts were recorded for this clonotype. V and J are TRBV9 and TRBJ2-1; 7 bases are shared with TRBD1. CDR1 SGDLS and CDR2 YYNGEE come from the germline V gene. CDR3 length equals 15 residues. The J segment lost 4 bases and the V segment lost 3 bases, leaving 7 bases of the junction unmatched. CDR3 DNA sequence: TGTGCCAGCAGCGGACAGGGCGAAGGATACAATGAGCAGTTCTTC. Translated, it gives CASSGQGEGYNEQFF.

Many counts were recorded for this clonotype. The chain combines TRBV2 with TRBJ1-2; D uncertain. Germline V gene lookup returns CDR1 SNHLY and CDR2 FYNNEI. V lost 8 bases and J lost 2, with 15 bases in between. CDR3 size: 14 residues. CDR3 DNA sequence: TGTGCCAGCTCCCGGGGAGGGCAGAACTATGGCTACACCTTC. Translated, it gives CASSRGGQNYGYTF.

CDR3 sequence: CASSRDANSNQPQHF. CDR3 coding DNA: TGTGCCAGCAGCCGCGACGCGAATAGCAATCAGCCCCAGCATTTT. The V call is TRBV11-2, the J call TRBJ1-5; D gene uncertain. The germline V gene has CDR1 SGHAT and CDR2 FQNNGV. V was clipped by 5 bases and J by 0 bases, with 11 bases between them. This CDR3 contains 15 residues.

This clonotype was found a few times. The chain links TRBV24-1 to TRBJ2-2, with D possibly TRBD2 on 5 matching bases. Deletions cut 3 bases from V and 4 bases from J, with 11 bases between. The germline V gene encodes CDR1 KGHDR and CDR2 SFDVKD. This CDR3 contains 15 residues. As DNA, the CDR3 is TGTGCCACCAGTGATCTCCGGGATGTCACCGGGGAGCTGTTTTTT. Residues: CATSDLRDVTGELFF.

V gene TRBV12-3 or TRBV12-4 combines with J gene TRBJ1-2; maybe TRBD1 (6 bases). Deletions cut 4 bases from V and 2 bases from J, with 17 bases between. The CDR3 has 16 residues. CDR3 sequence: CASSYDRYRVNYGYTF. CDR3 nucleotide sequence: TGTGCCAGCAGTTACGACCGGTACAGGGTAAACTATGGCTACACCTTC.

In its sample, this clonotype was seen many times. V and J are TRBV12-3 or TRBV12-4 and TRBJ2-3, with TRBD2 as a possible D gene (7 bases). The CDR3 is 19 amino acids. Trimming removed 5 bases at V and 0 bases at J, with 24 bases between. As DNA, the CDR3 is TGTGCCAGCAGTCTCGGCCTGGGGGGGCCCCTCCTTAGCACAGATACGCAGTATTTT. It codes for CASSLGLGGPLLSTDTQYF.

At least ten counts were recorded for this clonotype. This rearrangement joins TRBV12-3 or TRBV12-4 to TRBJ2-3; the D gene is possibly TRBD2 (5 bases). The CDR3 is made up of 14 amino acids. Trimming cost V 6 bases and J 1 base, with 11 bases left between them. CDR3 coding DNA: TGTGCCAGCAGGCCGACCGGGGGCACAGATACGCAGTATTTT. It yields the protein CASRPTGGTDTQYF.

This clonotype was seen only a few times. A much larger clone sits a single nucleotide away, making a read error possible. The V and J genes are TRBV30 and TRBJ2-1; no definite D call. This CDR3 has 13 residues. Looked up from germline, CDR1 is GTSNPN and CDR2 is SVGIG (reference sequence). CDR3 sequence reads: CAWSDNSHNEQFF. The CDR3 DNA follows: TGTGCCTGGTCTGACAACTCCCACAATGAGCAGTTCTTC.

This chain joins TRBV6-1 and TRBJ2-6; 7 bases match TRBD1. After removal of 7 bases from V and 4 bases from J, the junction contained 7 bases not matched to a gene. The length of the CDR3 is 15 residues. Germline values: CDR1 MNHNS, CDR2 SASEGT. The CDR3 loop is CASTRKGAGANVLTF. The CDR3 DNA is TGTGCCAGCACCCGTAAGGGGGCCGGGGCCAACGTCCTGACTTTC.

This clonotype was observed at least ten times. The genes are TRBV6-1 and TRBJ2-1, with 12 bases lining up with TRBD2. Germline V gives CDR1 MNHNS, CDR2 SASEGT. This CDR3 spans 14 amino acids. J lost 7 bases, V lost 8 bases, and 6 bases had no gene match. For the CDR3, the DNA is TGTGCCAGCGGAACTAGCGGGGGGTGGAATGAGCAGTTCTTC. Translating gives CASGTSGGWNEQFF.

This clonotype was observed many times. V is TRBV15 and J is TRBJ2-1, with 8 bases matching TRBD1. There are 14 residues in the CDR3. Unmatched junction bases numbered 6, after V lost 5 bases and J lost 6 bases. Germline V gives CDR1 LNHNV, CDR2 YYDKDF (reference sequence). CDR3 loop: CATSPRTGSNEQFF. The CDR3 DNA is TGTGCCACCAGCCCGAGGACAGGGAGCAATGAGCAGTTCTTC.

This clonotype was observed a few times. The genes are TRBV20-1 and TRBJ2-3; D is possibly TRBD2 (5 bases). With 3 bases removed from V and 0 bases from J, the gap between germline ends came to 7 bases. CDR1 and CDR2 from the germline V gene are DFQATT and SNEGSKA (reference sequence). The CDR3 loop spans 13 amino acids. CDR3 protein: CSASGLSTDTQYF. CDR3 nucleotide sequence: TGCAGTGCTAGTGGACTCAGCACAGATACGCAGTATTTT.

This clonotype was seen repeatedly, ten times or more. This chain links TRBV6-1 with TRBJ2-1; D unresolved. Trimming pared 6 bases from V and 4 bases from J, leaving 10 bases between. Germline values: CDR1 MNHNS, CDR2 SASEGT. There are 13 residues in the CDR3. CDR3 in DNA: TGTGCCAGCAGCCTGGGTAGGTACAATGAGCAGTTCTTC. It encodes CASSLGRYNEQFF.

The J gene is TRBJ2-2, the V gene TRBV9; D perhaps matches TRBD1 (6 bases). The CDR3 runs to 17 residues. Germline V lookup: CDR1 SGDLS, CDR2 YYNGEE. V was trimmed by 2 bases and J by 0 bases, leaving 14 bases between them. Here the CDR3 reads CASSVSNRVANTGELFF. The CDR3 nucleotides are TGTGCCAGCAGCGTCTCGAACAGGGTCGCGAACACCGGGGAGCTGTTTTTT.

This clonotype has more than one count but fewer than ten. This rearrangement joins TRBV9 to TRBJ2-1; D might be TRBD1 or TRBD2, each matching 5 bases. The CDR3 length is 14 residues. Germline values: CDR1 SGDLS, CDR2 YYNGEE. Trimming cost V 0 bases and J 9 bases, with 13 bases left between them. CDR3 sequence reads: CASSVAGAGGEQFF. CDR3 nucleotide sequence: TGTGCCAGCAGCGTAGCCGGGGCGGGTGGTGAGCAGTTCTTC.

The chain combines TRBV19 with TRBJ2-2, with TRBD2 identical over 11 bases. The CDR3 totals 16 residues. V dropped 5 bases and J dropped 4; count of bases not matched to a gene: 6. CDR1 is LNHDA, CDR2 SQIVND, per germline (reference sequence). The CDR3 is CASSVAGGPGTGELFF. The CDR3 DNA reads as TGTGCCAGTAGTGTAGCGGGAGGGCCTGGCACCGGGGAGCTGTTTTTT.

This clonotype was seen repeatedly, ten times or more. The chain links TRBV9 to TRBJ2-7, with 7 positions matching TRBD1. CDR3 size: 15 residues. V shed 1 base, J shed 7 bases, and the junction held 11 bases outside the gene matches. Germline CDR1 is SGDLS and CDR2 is YYNGEE. CDR3: CASSVTGQVSDEQYF. CDR3 nucleotides: TGTGCCAGCAGCGTAACAGGACAGGTATCGGATGAGCAGTACTTC.

This clonotype showed up many times. This chain joins TRBV6-2 or TRBV6-3 and TRBJ2-1; D may be TRBD1 (6 bases). V was clipped by 7 bases and J by 7 bases, with 14 bases between them. The CDR3 totals 13 residues. CDR1 and CDR2 (germline): MNHEY, SVGEGT. The CDR3 DNA follows: TGTGCCAGCAAGCCGGGACAACCGAATGAGCAGTTCTTC. Its protein is CASKPGQPNEQFF.

This clonotype was observed a handful of times. V gene TRBV27 combines with J gene TRBJ2-2; either TRBD1 or TRBD2 may fit D (5 bases each). This CDR3 region has 14 residues. V was clipped by 7 bases and J by 1 base, with 10 bases between them. Germline V gives CDR1 MNHEY, CDR2 SMNVEV (reference sequence). Here the CDR3 DNA reads TGTGCCAGCAACCGGGACGGGAACACCGGGGAGCTGTTTTTT. Translating gives CASNRDGNTGELFF.

This clonotype was detected a few times. An end of the junction differs from the germline gene, which may be a read error. This rearrangement joins TRBV28 to TRBJ1-6; TRBD1 is a possible D gene (5 bases). Germline loops: CDR1 MDHEN, CDR2 SYDVKM. The CDR3 is made up of 13 amino acids. CDR3 protein: CASRQVYNSPPHF. CDR3 bases: TGTGCCAGCAGACAGGTGTATAATTCACCCCCCCACTTT.

This clonotype has ten or more counts. The rearrangement uses TRBV7-9 and TRBJ2-7; 11 bases map to TRBD2. Losses at the gene ends were 5 bases for V and 4 bases for J; bases not matched to a gene: 7. Germline values: CDR1 SEHNR, CDR2 FQNEAQ (reference sequence). This CDR3 spans 15 amino acids. The chain's CDR3 is CASSPLAGGRYEQYF. The DNA for the CDR3 is TGTGCCAGCAGCCCCCTAGCGGGAGGACGTTACGAGCAGTACTTC. The variable domain in full, completed from reference TRBV7-9 and TRBJ2-7, reads DTGVSQNPRHKITKRGQNVTFRCDPISEHNRLYWYRQTLGQGPEFLTYFQNEAQLEKSRLLSDRFSAERPKGSFSTLEIQRTEQGDSAMYLCASSPLAGGRYEQYFGPGTRLTVT.

CDR3 sequence (DNA): TGTGCCAGGGGCTCTGGGGGGGGTTCCGAGCAGTACTTC. It yields the protein CARGSGGGSEQYF. The V call is TRBV2, the J call TRBJ2-7; 7 positions agree with TRBD2. J was trimmed by 6 bases and V by 9 bases; bases with no gene match: 11. The CDR3 extends over 13 amino acids. Germline V gene lookup returns CDR1 SNHLY and CDR2 FYNNEI.

This chain uses TRBV29-1 with TRBJ1-2, with 7 bases matching TRBD1. Germline V lookup: CDR1 SQVTM, CDR2 ANQGSEA. Losses at the gene ends were 1 base for V and 7 bases for J; bases not matched to a gene: 0. The CDR3 is 11 amino acids. The CDR3 loop reads CSVEGQGGYTF. The CDR3 DNA reads TGCAGCGTTGAAGGACAGGGTGGCTACACCTTC.

The rearrangement joins TRBV20-1 to TRBJ1-2; D ambiguous. Germline CDR1 and CDR2: DFQATT and SNEGSKA (reference sequence). The CDR3 covers 12 residues. The V end lost 7 bases, the J end lost 3 bases, and 12 bases lay between the germline ends. CDR3 in DNA: TGCAGTGACGCGCCCTTAGACTATGGCTACACCTTC. Translated, it gives CSDAPLDYGYTF.

J is TRBJ1-5 and V is TRBV6-1; possibly TRBD1 for D (6 bases). The germline CDR1 and CDR2 sequences are MNHNS and SASEGT. This CDR3 region has 14 residues. The germline V and J ends were trimmed by 10 bases and 1 base, with 14 bases remaining between them. The CDR3 here is CAIRGGGSNQPQHF. The DNA of the CDR3 is TGTGCCATTCGAGGGGGGGGAAGCAATCAGCCCCAGCATTTT.

This clonotype occurred many times. V and J are TRBV29-1 and TRBJ2-2; D is unresolved. The CDR3 runs 12 residues. The germline V gene encodes CDR1 SQVTM and CDR2 ANQGSEA. Deletions cut 7 bases from V and 5 bases from J, with 11 bases between. The CDR3 is CSAFLGTGELFF. For the CDR3, the DNA is TGCAGCGCGTTTCTAGGGACCGGGGAGCTGTTTTTT.

This clonotype has at least ten counts. This chain links TRBV24-1 with TRBJ2-3; 7 nucleotides match TRBD1. J lost 2 bases, V lost 3 bases, and 13 bases had no gene match. CDR3 length: 18 residues. Germline CDR1 is KGHDR and CDR2 is SFDVKD. The DNA of the CDR3 is TGTGCCACCAGTGATCCGACAGGGAAGGGGAGATACACAGATACGCAGTATTTT. This gives the protein CATSDPTGKGRYTDTQYF.